These 20 T cell receptor beta chains share one sample of origin, sequenced in a study of beta chain features in type 1 diabetes. The sequenced template was cDNA made from the entire isolated RNA. Profiling relied on immunoSEQ multiplex PCR, and the TCRdb table lists in-frame clones only, not all of them. The sample records roughly 450,000 clones, 9.5% to 12% being singletons. Sample: naive CD4+ T cells from blood. The receptors were gathered from a woman aged 18-35 years in good health.

This clone has a count of ten or more. This chain joins TRBV7-2 and TRBJ2-3; D is unclear. Germline V lookup: CDR1 SGHTA, CDR2 FQGNSA. V dropped 5 bases and J dropped 5 bases, with 14 bases sitting between them. The length of the CDR3 is 14 residues. CDR3 in DNA: TGTGCCAGCAGCCTAGGCCTTAGTGTAGATACGCAGTATTTT. Its translation: CASSLGLSVDTQYF.

This clone was counted a few times. This chain uses TRBV9 with TRBJ1-6, with a tentative D call TRBD1 (5 bases). The CDR3 extends over 15 amino acids. Germline CDR1 SGDLS, CDR2 YYNGEE. V was shortened by 2 bases and J by 11 bases, with 17 bases between the two germline ends. CDR3 sequence: CASSVSWGVPTPLHF. The CDR3 coding sequence is TGTGCCAGCAGCGTTTCTTGGGGGGTTCCGACACCCCTCCACTTT.

Concerning this clone: In the same sample, other DNA sequences code for this CDR3. The rearrangement links TRBV18 to TRBJ2-3; TRBD1 matches at 9 bases. The ends lost 3 bases at V and 1 base at J; junction bases unmatched: 2. There are 15 residues in the CDR3. Germline assignment: CDR1 KGHSH and CDR2 LQKENI. This chain's CDR3 is CASSPDRGGTDTQYF. The CDR3 bases are TGTGCCAGCTCACCGGACAGGGGAGGCACAGATACGCAGTATTTT. The variable domain in full, with the rest retrieved from reference TRBV18 and TRBJ2-3, is NAGVMQNPRHLVRRRGQEARLRCSPMKGHSHVYWYRQLPEEGLKFMVYLQKENIIDESGMPKERFSAEFPKEGPSILRIQQVVRGDSAAYFCASSPDRGGTDTQYFGPGTRLTVL.

This chain uses TRBV29-1 with TRBJ2-5; tentatively, D is TRBD2 (6 bases). Germline V CDR1 and CDR2: SQVTM, ANQGSEA. The CDR3 length is 13 residues. Trimming removed 4 bases at V and 2 bases at J, with 11 bases between. The CDR3 sequence: CSVGDGLQETQYF. The CDR3 bases are TGCAGCGTTGGGGACGGACTACAAGAGACCCAGTACTTC.

The chain couples TRBV5-1 to TRBJ2-2, with D unresolved. Trimming stripped 4 bases from V and 8 bases from J, with 15 bases between. The CDR3 runs to 14 residues. Germline V gene sequence: CDR1 SGHRS, CDR2 YFSETQ. The CDR3 bases are TGCGCCAGCAGCCTGGGCCAGCCCGGTGGGGAGCTGTTTTTT. It is translated as CASSLGQPGGELFF.

The rearrangement uses TRBV5-1 and TRBJ2-7; TRBD2 is a possible D gene (5 bases). In germline, CDR1 is SGHRS, CDR2 YFSETQ. The CDR3 has 12 amino acids. V was clipped by 6 bases and J by 5 bases, with 12 bases between them. CDR3 DNA: TGCGCCAGCAACGAGGGCCGGGACGAGCAGTACTTC. This gives the protein CASNEGRDEQYF.

The chain carries TRBV5-1 and TRBJ2-6; D uncertain. Germline V gene sequence: CDR1 SGHRS, CDR2 YFSETQ. With 0 bases removed from V and 0 bases from J, the gap between germline ends came to 13 bases. The CDR3 length is 18 residues. In DNA form, the CDR3 reads TGCGCCAGCAGCTTGGGGACCCCCGGCCGCTCTGGGGCCAACGTCCTGACTTTC. Its translation: CASSLGTPGRSGANVLTF.

This clone was detected only a few times. J is TRBJ2-5 and V is TRBV7-8, with TRBD2 matching over 14 bases. The CDR3 length is 18 residues. CDR1 and CDR2 from the germline V gene are SGHVS and FQNEAQ. The J segment lost 2 bases and the V segment lost 5 bases, leaving 10 bases of the junction unmatched. CDR3 region: CASSKNPGLAGVQETQYF. The CDR3 bases are TGTGCCAGCAGCAAAAATCCGGGACTAGCGGGGGTGCAAGAGACCCAGTACTTC.

This clone was counted between two and nine times. This rearrangement joins TRBV11-2 to TRBJ1-6; no firm D call. This CDR3 comprises 14 residues. V was cut by 0 bases and J by 8 bases, with 8 bases left in between. Germline assignment: CDR1 SGHAT and CDR2 FQNNGV. The CDR3 loop is CASSLDLGYSPLHF. CDR3 in DNA: TGTGCCAGCAGCTTAGATCTAGGGTATTCACCCCTCCACTTT.

The V and J genes are TRBV29-1 and TRBJ1-2, with D unclear. Trimming removed 7 bases from V and 4 bases from J, with 22 bases in between. From germline, CDR1 is SQVTM and CDR2 ANQGSEA. This CDR3 has 15 residues. The CDR3 DNA reads TGCAGCGCCGCGAGAACGTCAAGAGGCGGCTATGGCTACACCTTC. It is translated as CSAARTSRGGYGYTF.

This chain connects TRBV28 to TRBJ2-1, with D possibly TRBD2 on 5 matching bases. CDR3 size: 13 residues. From germline, CDR1 is MDHEN and CDR2 SYDVKM. Trimming left V 8 bases short and J 1 base short, with 9 bases between. CDR3 residues: CASFGDSYNEQFF. The CDR3 DNA reads as TGTGCCAGCTTCGGGGATTCCTACAATGAGCAGTTCTTC.

Only a few counts were recorded for this clone. This chain links TRBV7-2 with TRBJ2-1; the D gene could be TRBD1 or TRBD2 (6 bases each). Between the trimmed V and J ends, which lost 2 bases and 4 bases, there was a span of 18 bases. CDR3 length: 17 amino acids. Germline V lookup: CDR1 SGHTA, CDR2 FQGNSA. This chain's CDR3 is CASSLSPPGAGYNEQFF. CDR3 coding DNA: TGTGCCAGCAGCTTATCTCCTCCGGGGGCGGGATACAATGAGCAGTTCTTC.

The chain combines TRBV9 with TRBJ2-5; 10 positions agree with TRBD2. J gave up 5 bases and V 0 bases, and 13 bases lay outside the gene matches. The germline V gene encodes CDR1 SGDLS and CDR2 YYNGEE. The CDR3 runs to 18 residues. The CDR3 region is CASSVAGQAGGPGETQYF. The CDR3 nucleotides read TGTGCCAGCAGCGTAGCTGGCCAAGCGGGAGGGCCAGGGGAGACCCAGTACTTC.

This clone was seen a handful of times. V and J are TRBV7-2 and TRBJ2-7; no clear D. V shed 6 bases and J shed 7 bases, with 13 bases lying between them. CDR1 and CDR2 from the germline V gene are SGHTA and FQGNSA. There are 12 residues in the CDR3. The chain's CDR3 is CASSRTAWEQYF. CDR3 in DNA: TGTGCCAGCAGTCGGACGGCTTGGGAGCAGTACTTC.

The chain carries TRBV5-6 and TRBJ2-5, with D possibly matching TRBD1 (5 bases). V was pared by 2 bases and J by 1 base, with 15 bases between. The germline gives CDR1 SGHDT, CDR2 YYEEEE. The CDR3 runs to 16 residues. CDR3 sequence: CASSFDPVGVQETQYF. The CDR3 coding sequence is TGTGCCAGCAGCTTTGATCCCGTAGGGGTCCAAGAGACCCAGTACTTC.

The DNA of the CDR3 is TGTGCCAGCAGTTTACAGCTCAACTATGGCTACACCTTC. It encodes CASSLQLNYGYTF. The chain recombines TRBV6-6 with TRBJ1-2; no firm D call. V lost 4 bases to trimming and J lost 2 bases, with 8 bases between them. The CDR3 runs to 13 residues. Germline V CDR1 and CDR2: MNHNY, SVGAGI (reference sequence).

The table lists this clone with a few counts. The V and J genes are TRBV7-9 and TRBJ2-4, with 13 positions matching TRBD2. V shed 5 bases and J 6 bases; nucleotides not matched to a gene: 10. The V gene's germline CDR1 is SEHNR and CDR2 FQNEAQ (reference sequence). CDR3 length: 17 residues. The CDR3 here is CASSLLAGGSSGNIQYF. CDR3 nucleotide sequence: TGTGCCAGCAGCCTACTAGCGGGAGGGAGCTCCGGAAACATTCAGTACTTC. The variable domain in full, completed from reference TRBV7-9 and TRBJ2-4, reads DTGVSQNPRHKITKRGQNVTFRCDPISEHNRLYWYRQTLGQGPEFLTYFQNEAQLEKSRLLSDRFSAERPKGSFSTLEIQRTEQGDSAMYLCASSLLAGGSSGNIQYFGAGTRLSVL.

The rearrangement links TRBV4-1 to TRBJ1-2; D call uncertain. V shed 0 bases and J shed 6 bases, with 11 bases lying between them. The germline CDR1 and CDR2 sequences are MGHRA and YSYEKL. This CDR3 spans 14 amino acids. Here the CDR3 reads CASSQERKVHGYTF. DNA for the CDR3: TGCGCCAGCAGCCAAGAGAGGAAGGTCCATGGCTACACCTTC.

This clone was counted between two and nine times. CDR3 amino acids: CASSPTGTAIFSTDTQYF. CDR3 bases: TGTGCCAGCTCACCAACAGGGACAGCAATCTTCAGCACAGATACGCAGTATTTT. The genes are TRBV18 and TRBJ2-3; 7 bases align to TRBD1. The CDR3 length is 18 residues. Germline-derived CDR1 and CDR2 are KGHSH and LQKENI. V trimming: 2 bases; J trimming: 0 bases; junction bases outside the gene matches: 11.

The V and J genes are TRBV1 and TRBJ1-5; the D segment call TRBD1 is taken from the table without a DNA check. TRBV1 is an annotated pseudogene. The CDR3 consists of 13 residues. CDR3 DNA sequence: TGCACCAGCAGCCCTTACAACAATCAGCCCCAGCATTTT. Encoded protein: CTSSPYNNQPQHF.